The 21 T cell receptor beta chains below all came from one sample that was sequenced in a study of type 1 regulatory T cells. These receptors have no identified antigens. A single record per CDR3 protein comes from TCRdb applying MiXCR to the reads. The sample consists of more than 50,000 distinct CDR3 sequences, roughly two thirds of them appearing once. The sample consisted of cultured non-Tr1 T cells, either the whole culture or a sorted T cell fraction (not recorded which). The origin of the receptors is a human donor in good health.

This chain links TRBV10-3 with TRBJ1-3, with a possible D match to TRBD1 (5 bases). Trimming removed 2 bases at V and 0 bases at J, with 8 bases between. The CDR3 runs to 15 residues. CDR1 ENHRY and CDR2 SYGVKD come from the germline V gene. The CDR3 DNA follows: TGTGCCATCAGTGAGCAGGGACCCTCTGGAAACACCATATATTTT. It yields the protein CAISEQGPSGNTIYF.

This chain links TRBV29-1 with TRBJ2-3; 7 positions agree with TRBD1. Germline loops: CDR1 SQVTM, CDR2 ANQGSEA. V was pared by 3 bases and J by 6 bases, with 6 bases of the junction left unmatched. The CDR3 contains 13 residues. The CDR3 coding sequence is TGCAGCGTTGATCAGGGGGTATTGGATACGCAGTATTTT. This codes for CSVDQGVLDTQYF.

This sequence joins TRBV4-3 and TRBJ2-7; tentatively, D is TRBD1 (6 bases). Germline V gene lookup returns CDR1 LGHNA and CDR2 YSLEER. V was trimmed by 0 bases and J by 3 bases, leaving 15 bases between them. The CDR3 sequence is 16 residues long. In DNA, the CDR3 is TGCGCCAGCAGCCAAGAGGTGGACAGTCCTTACTACGAGCAGTACTTC. Its translation: CASSQEVDSPYYEQYF.

The DNA for the CDR3 is TGTGCCAGCAGAACCAGCGCCGAGGGGGGGATAAGCGACGAGCAGTACTTC. Encoded protein: CASRTSAEGGISDEQYF. This sequence joins TRBV6-6 and TRBJ2-7, with D maybe TRBD2 (7 bases). CDR3 length equals 17 residues. Germline lookup yields CDR1 MNHNY and CDR2 SVGAGI (reference sequence). The ends were cut back, 6 bases at V and 5 bases at J, with 26 bases in the middle.

This clonotype was counted only a few times. V and J are TRBV15 and TRBJ1-5; no clear D. Germline lookup yields CDR1 LNHNV and CDR2 YYDKDF (reference sequence). V lost 0 bases to trimming and J lost 2 bases, with 5 bases between them. This CDR3 is 14 amino acids long. CDR3 sequence: CATSRDRGNQPQHF. The DNA for the CDR3 is TGTGCCACCAGCAGAGACCGAGGCAATCAGCCCCAGCATTTT.

This clonotype occurred a few times. This chain uses TRBV20-1 with TRBJ2-3; TRBD2 might be the D (6 bases). CDR1 and CDR2 (germline): DFQATT, SNEGSKA (reference sequence). The CDR3 loop spans 14 amino acids. V lost 3 bases and J lost 5, with 15 bases in between. As DNA, the CDR3 is TGCAGTGCTAGTCCCGTTGCGGGATTAGATACGCAGTATTTT. It encodes CSASPVAGLDTQYF.

This clonotype occurred a few times. The chain recombines TRBV28 with TRBJ2-3; perhaps TRBD1 as D (5 bases). The CDR3 length is 12 residues. The V end lost 5 bases, the J end lost 7 bases, and 10 bases lay between the germline ends. Germline V CDR1 and CDR2: MDHEN, SYDVKM. The CDR3 spells CASSPRVNTQYF. In DNA form, the CDR3 reads TGTGCCAGCAGTCCCAGGGTAAATACGCAGTATTTT. The whole variable domain, remainder taken from reference TRBV28 and TRBJ2-3, is DVKVTQSSRYLVKRTGEKVFLECVQDMDHENMFWYRQDPGLGLRLIYFSYDVKMKEKGDIPEGYSVSREKKERFSLILESASTNQTSMYLCASSPRVNTQYFGPGTRLTVL.

The V call is TRBV7-9, the J call TRBJ2-7; TRBD1 matches 10 bases. The CDR3 has 15 residues. With 1 base clipped from V and 5 bases from J, the junction kept 5 bases outside the gene matches. Germline V lookup: CDR1 SEHNR, CDR2 FQNEAQ (reference sequence). CDR3 protein: CASSLGGQGRDEQYF. The DNA of the CDR3 is TGTGCCAGCAGCTTAGGGGGACAGGGGAGGGACGAGCAGTACTTC.

This clonotype has more than one count but fewer than ten. The rearrangement links TRBV29-1 to TRBJ2-5; no reliable D call. The V and J ends lost 4 bases and 4 bases respectively, with 4 bases between them. The CDR3 has 10 amino acids. Germline lookup yields CDR1 SQVTM and CDR2 ANQGSEA. The chain's CDR3 is CSVGGETQYF. The CDR3 DNA is TGCAGCGTTGGGGGAGAGACCCAGTACTTC.

This clonotype turned up a few times. CDR3 amino acids: CATSDAGSDYEQYF. CDR3 nucleotide sequence: TGTGCCACCAGTGATGCCGGGTCAGACTACGAGCAGTACTTC. The chain is built from TRBV24-1 and TRBJ2-7; D remains ambiguous. Trimming removed 3 bases from V and 3 bases from J, with 11 bases in between. CDR3 length equals 14 residues. Germline CDR1 is KGHDR and CDR2 is SFDVKD.

The gene calls are TRBV5-1 and TRBJ2-1; a weak D match, TRBD2 (7 bases). The CDR3 has 16 residues. V was shortened by 0 bases and J by 5 bases, with 15 bases between the two germline ends. Germline CDR1 reads SGHRS; CDR2 reads YFSETQ. CDR3 loop: CASSLAGASGNNEQFF. The CDR3 nucleotides are TGCGCCAGCAGCTTGGCGGGGGCTAGCGGTAACAATGAGCAGTTCTTC.

By share, this clonotype counts as medium-sized. The chain uses TRBV6-1 and TRBJ2-6, with no clear D. CDR3 size: 16 residues. CDR1 is MNHNS and CDR2 is SASEGT in the germline V gene. Trimming left V 4 bases short and J 0 bases short, with 10 bases between. DNA for the CDR3: TGTGCCAGCAGTGCCAGCACGACCTCTGGGGCCAACGTCCTGACTTTC. Translation: CASSASTTSGANVLTF.

This clonotype was seen a few times. The chain uses TRBV5-1 and TRBJ1-5; D gene ambiguous. Germline V gives CDR1 SGHRS, CDR2 YFSETQ. Trimming left V 1 base short and J 7 bases short, with 9 bases between. This CDR3 region has 13 residues. The CDR3 spells CASSLLIGQPQHF. The CDR3 nucleotides read TGCGCCAGCAGCTTGTTAATCGGACAGCCCCAGCATTTT.

The rearrangement uses TRBV4-1 and TRBJ2-2, with TRBD2 matching over 16 bases. V shed 5 bases and J 3 bases; nucleotides not matched to a gene: 9. CDR3 length: 19 residues. Per germline, CDR1 MGHRA and CDR2 YSYEKL. The CDR3 spells CASSKAGLAGGSDTGELFF. Written as DNA, the CDR3 is TGCGCCAGCAGCAAAGCGGGACTAGCGGGAGGGTCGGACACCGGGGAGCTGTTTTTT.

V and J are TRBV20-1 and TRBJ2-4, with D unclear. Trimming pared 8 bases from V and 9 bases from J, leaving 20 bases between. The CDR3 covers 13 residues. Germline values: CDR1 DFQATT, CDR2 SNEGSKA (reference sequence). The CDR3 region is CSSSPDGRGIQYF. In DNA, the CDR3 is TGCAGTTCGAGCCCGGACGGCCGCGGCATTCAGTACTTC.

The CDR3, as DNA: TGCGCCAGCAGCCCTGCGACAGGGGGCTACGAGCAGTACTTC. Translation gives CASSPATGGYEQYF. The genes are TRBV4-1 and TRBJ2-7, with 9 bases matching TRBD1. With 4 bases clipped from V and 3 bases from J, the junction kept 4 bases outside the gene matches. The germline gives CDR1 MGHRA, CDR2 YSYEKL. The CDR3 consists of 14 residues.

Only a few counts were recorded for this clonotype. The chain couples TRBV27 to TRBJ2-2; 10 bases are shared with TRBD2. The CDR3 has 18 amino acids. CDR1 and CDR2 from the germline V gene are MNHEY and SMNVEV (reference sequence). The J segment lost 5 bases and the V segment lost 0 bases, leaving 9 bases of the junction unmatched. The CDR3 loop reads CASSLSRLAGAGTGELFF. CDR3 in DNA: TGTGCCAGCAGTTTATCTAGGCTAGCGGGAGCTGGGACCGGGGAGCTGTTTTTT.

The V call is TRBV12-3 or TRBV12-4, the J call TRBJ2-6; D is possibly TRBD2 (6 bases). Trimming stripped 8 bases from V and 2 bases from J, with 10 bases between. This CDR3 is built from 14 residues. CDR3 residues: CASGTSPGANVLTF. CDR3 nucleotide sequence: TGTGCCAGCGGTACTAGCCCTGGGGCCAACGTCCTGACTTTC.

The chain carries TRBV2 and TRBJ1-1, with 10 bases matching TRBD1. Per germline, CDR1 SNHLY and CDR2 FYNNEI. The CDR3 sequence is 12 residues long. After removal of 7 bases from V and 10 bases from J, the junction contained 6 bases not matched to a gene. The CDR3 here is CASNPGQGRAFF. CDR3 in DNA: TGTGCCAGCAATCCGGGACAGGGGAGAGCTTTCTTT.

The CDR3 loop is CASSLEITGDGETQYF. For the CDR3, the DNA is TGCGCCAGCAGCTTGGAAATTACAGGGGACGGGGAGACCCAGTACTTC. The chain carries TRBV5-1 and TRBJ2-5, with TRBD1 matching over 7 bases. Per the germline V gene, CDR1 is SGHRS and CDR2 is YFSETQ. After removal of 0 bases from V and 5 bases from J, the junction contained 10 bases not matched to a gene. The CDR3 covers 16 residues.

This clonotype was counted a few times. This chain links TRBV7-2 with TRBJ2-7; no reliable D call. The germline V gene has CDR1 SGHTA and CDR2 FQGNSA. V was cut by 2 bases and J by 2 bases, with 7 bases left in between. There are 13 residues in the CDR3. CDR3 loop: CASSLRTAYEQYF. The CDR3 nucleotides are TGTGCCAGCAGCTTAAGAACCGCCTACGAGCAGTACTTC.